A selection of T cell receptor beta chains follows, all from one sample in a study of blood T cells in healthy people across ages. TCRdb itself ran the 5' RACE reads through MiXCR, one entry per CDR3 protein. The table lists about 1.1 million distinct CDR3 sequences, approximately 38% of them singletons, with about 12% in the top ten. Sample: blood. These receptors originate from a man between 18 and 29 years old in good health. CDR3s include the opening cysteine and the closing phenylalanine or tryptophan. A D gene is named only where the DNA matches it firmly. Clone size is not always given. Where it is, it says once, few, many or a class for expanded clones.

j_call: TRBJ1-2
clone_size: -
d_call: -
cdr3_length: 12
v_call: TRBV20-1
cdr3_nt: TGCAGTGCTACCAATATAGGGTATGGCTACACCTTC
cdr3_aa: CSATNIGYGYTF

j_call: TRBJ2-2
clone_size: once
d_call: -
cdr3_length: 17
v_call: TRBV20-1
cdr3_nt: TGCAGTGCTAGAGATGAAGAGGAGGGGAAGGTGTGGGGCGAGCTGTTTTTT
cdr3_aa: CSARDEEEGKVWGELFF

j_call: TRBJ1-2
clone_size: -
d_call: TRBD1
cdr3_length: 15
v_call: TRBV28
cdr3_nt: TGTGCCAGCAGTCCGGACAGGGGCCTTTACTATGGCTACACCTTC
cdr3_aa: CASSPDRGLYYGYTF

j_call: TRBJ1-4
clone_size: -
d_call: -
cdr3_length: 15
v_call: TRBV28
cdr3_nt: TGTGCCAGCAGTCCTTCGCGACAGATAAATGAAAAACTGTTTTTT
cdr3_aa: CASSPSRQINEKLFF

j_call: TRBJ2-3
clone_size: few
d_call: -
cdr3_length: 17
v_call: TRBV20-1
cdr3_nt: TGCAGTGCTAGAGATATGGTGCGGGGGCTCTACACAGATACGCAGTATTTT
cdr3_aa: CSARDMVRGLYTDTQYF

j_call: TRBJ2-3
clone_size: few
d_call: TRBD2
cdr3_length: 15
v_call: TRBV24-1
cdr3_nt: TGTGCCACCAGTCCCACCAGCGGGGGGACCGATACGCAGTATTTT
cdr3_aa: CATSPTSGGTDTQYF

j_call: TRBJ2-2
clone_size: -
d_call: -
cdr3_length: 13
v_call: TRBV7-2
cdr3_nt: TGTGCCAGCAGTGGTTTGAACACCGGGGAGCTGTTTTTT
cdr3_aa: CASSGLNTGELFF

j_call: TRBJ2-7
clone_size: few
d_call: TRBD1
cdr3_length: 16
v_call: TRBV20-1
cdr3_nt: TGCAGTGCTAGAGATAATAGGGACAGGGGCTCCTACGAGCAGTACTTC
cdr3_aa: CSARDNRDRGSYEQYF

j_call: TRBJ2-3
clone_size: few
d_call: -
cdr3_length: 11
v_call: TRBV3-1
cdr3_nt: TGTGCCAGCAGTGACCTATATACGCAGTATTTT
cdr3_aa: CASSDLYTQYF

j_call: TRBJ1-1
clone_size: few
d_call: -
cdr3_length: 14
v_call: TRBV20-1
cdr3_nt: TGCAGTGCTAGGGCAACAGGGTCGACCACTGAAGCTTTCTTT
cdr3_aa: CSARATGSTTEAFF

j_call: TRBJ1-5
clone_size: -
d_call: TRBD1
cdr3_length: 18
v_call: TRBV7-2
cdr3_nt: TGTGCCAGCAGCTTAGCGCCTTTAGGGACAGGGACAAGTCAGCCCCAGCATTTT
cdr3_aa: CASSLAPLGTGTSQPQHF

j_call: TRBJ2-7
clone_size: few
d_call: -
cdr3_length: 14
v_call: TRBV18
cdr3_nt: TGTGCCAGCTCACCAAGGGGATATGGCTACGAGCAGTACTTC
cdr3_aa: CASSPRGYGYEQYF

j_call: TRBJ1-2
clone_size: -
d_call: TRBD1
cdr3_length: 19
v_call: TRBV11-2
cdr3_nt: TGTGCCAGCAGCTTAGGTTATTGGAGGCACAGGGGGCGCGTCTATGGCTACACCTTC
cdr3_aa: CASSLGYWRHRGRVYGYTF

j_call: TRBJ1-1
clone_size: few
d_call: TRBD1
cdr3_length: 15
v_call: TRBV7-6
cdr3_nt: TGTGCCAGCAGCTCGGGGACAGTAATGAACACTGAAGCTTTCTTT
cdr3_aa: CASSSGTVMNTEAFF

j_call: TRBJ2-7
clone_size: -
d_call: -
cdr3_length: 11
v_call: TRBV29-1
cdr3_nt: TGCAGCGCTCGGACAGCCGACGAGCAGTACTTC
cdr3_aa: CSARTADEQYF

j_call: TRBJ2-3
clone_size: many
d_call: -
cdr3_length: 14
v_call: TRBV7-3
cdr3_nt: TGTGCCAGCAGCTTAAGGCCAGTTGCAGATACGCAGTATTTT
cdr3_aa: CASSLRPVADTQYF

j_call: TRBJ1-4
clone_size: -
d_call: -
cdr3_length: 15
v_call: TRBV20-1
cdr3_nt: TGCAGTGCTACGGGGGACGGGGGCGTGAATGAAAAACTGTTTTTT
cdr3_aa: CSATGDGGVNEKLFF

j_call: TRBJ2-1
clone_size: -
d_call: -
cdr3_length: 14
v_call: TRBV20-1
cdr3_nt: TGCAGTGCTAGAGACAGCGGGCCCTACAATGAGCAGTTCTTC
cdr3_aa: CSARDSGPYNEQFF

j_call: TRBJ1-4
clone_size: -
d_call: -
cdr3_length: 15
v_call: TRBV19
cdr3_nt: TGTGCCAGTAAGGCGCCAGGGCGAAGGGATGAAAAACTGTTTTTT
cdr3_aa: CASKAPGRRDEKLFF

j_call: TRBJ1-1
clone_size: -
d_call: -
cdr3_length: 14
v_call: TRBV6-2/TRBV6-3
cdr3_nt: TGTGCCAGCAGTTACCCTGGGGAGAGGACTGAAGCTTTCTTT
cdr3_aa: CASSYPGERTEAFF

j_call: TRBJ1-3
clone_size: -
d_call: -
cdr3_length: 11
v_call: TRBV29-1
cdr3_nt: TGCAGCGTGTCTACTGGAAACACCATATATTTT
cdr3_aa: CSVSTGNTIYF

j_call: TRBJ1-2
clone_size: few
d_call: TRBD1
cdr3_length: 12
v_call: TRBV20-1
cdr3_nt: TGCAGTGCCAGGGACAGGACCTATGGCTACACCTTC
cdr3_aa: CSARDRTYGYTF

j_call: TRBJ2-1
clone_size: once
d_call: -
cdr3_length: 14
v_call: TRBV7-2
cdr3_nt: TGTGCCAGCAGCTTTGACGGGCATGAAGAGACCCAGTTCTTC
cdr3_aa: CASSFDGHEETQFF

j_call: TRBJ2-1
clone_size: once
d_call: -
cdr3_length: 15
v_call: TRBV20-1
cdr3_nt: TGCAGTGCTAGAGATGTACGGGGGTTCCTAAATGAGCAGTTCTTC
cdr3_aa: CSARDVRGFLNEQFF

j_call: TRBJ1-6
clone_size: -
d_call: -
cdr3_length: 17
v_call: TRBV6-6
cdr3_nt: TGTGCCAGCAGCGGAATGGAACAGAGCTCCTATAATTCACCCCTCCACTTT
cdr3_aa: CASSGMEQSSYNSPLHF

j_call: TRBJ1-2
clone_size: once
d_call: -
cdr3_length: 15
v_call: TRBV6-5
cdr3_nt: TGTGCCAGCAGTTACGAGAAGGGCGCCCGATATGGCTACACCTTC
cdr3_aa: CASSYEKGARYGYTF

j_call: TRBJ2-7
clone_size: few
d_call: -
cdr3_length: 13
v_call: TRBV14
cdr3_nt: TGTGCCAGCAGTCTCCTTTCTGTCTACGAGCAGTACTTC
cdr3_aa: CASSLLSVYEQYF

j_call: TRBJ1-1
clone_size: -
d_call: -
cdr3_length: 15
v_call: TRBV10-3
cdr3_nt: TGTGCCATCAACGGGGGGCGGGGGTTGGGCACTGAAGCTTTCTTT
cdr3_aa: CAINGGRGLGTEAFF

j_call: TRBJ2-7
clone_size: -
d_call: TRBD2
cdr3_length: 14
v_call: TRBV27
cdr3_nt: TGTGCCAGCAGCTCCGGGACTAGTAGAATGGAGCAGTACTTC
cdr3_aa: CASSSGTSRMEQYF

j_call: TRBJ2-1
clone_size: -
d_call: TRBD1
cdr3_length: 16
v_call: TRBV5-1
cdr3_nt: TGCGCCAGCAGCCCGAGGTTGGGGACAGGGCACAATGAGCAGTTCTTC
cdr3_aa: CASSPRLGTGHNEQFF

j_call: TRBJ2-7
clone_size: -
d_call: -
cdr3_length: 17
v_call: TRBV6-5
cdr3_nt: TGTGCCAGCAGTTACTCTGACAGTAACTGGCCCCACTACGAGCAGTACTTC
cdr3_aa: CASSYSDSNWPHYEQYF

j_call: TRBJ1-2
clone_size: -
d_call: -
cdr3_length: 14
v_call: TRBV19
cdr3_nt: TGTGCCAGTAGTCCCCTCGGGATTTCGTATGGCTACACCTTC
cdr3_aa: CASSPLGISYGYTF

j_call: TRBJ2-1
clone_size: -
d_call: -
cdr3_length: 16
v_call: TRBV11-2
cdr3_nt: TGTGCCAGCAGCCCTGTGGACAGACCTTTTTACAATGAGCAGTTCTTC
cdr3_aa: CASSPVDRPFYNEQFF

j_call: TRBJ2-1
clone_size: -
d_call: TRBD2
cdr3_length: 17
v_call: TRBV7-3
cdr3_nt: TGTGCCAGCAGCTCAAAGACTAGCGGGGGGTACTACAATGAGCAGTTATTC
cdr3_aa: CASSSKTSGGYYNEQLF

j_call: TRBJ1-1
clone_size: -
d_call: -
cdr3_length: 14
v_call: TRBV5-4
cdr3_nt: TGTGTCAGCAGCTTCAGGGACTTTAACACTGAAGCTTTCTTT
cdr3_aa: CVSSFRDFNTEAFF

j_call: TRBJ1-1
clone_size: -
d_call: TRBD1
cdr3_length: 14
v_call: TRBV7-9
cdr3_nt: TGTGCCAGCCATAAACAGGGGGCGCGCGCTGAAGCTTTCTTT
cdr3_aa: CASHKQGARAEAFF

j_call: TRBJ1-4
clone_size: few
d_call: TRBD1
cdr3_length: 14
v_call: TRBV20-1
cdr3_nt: TGCAGTGCCCCTATGACAGGGGGCAAAGAAAAACTGTTTTTT
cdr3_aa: CSAPMTGGKEKLFF

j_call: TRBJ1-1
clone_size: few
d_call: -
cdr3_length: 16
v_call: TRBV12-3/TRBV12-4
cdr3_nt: TGTGCCAGCAGTTTAGACAGGGTCAACGGAAACACTGAAGCTTTCTTT
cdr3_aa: CASSLDRVNGNTEAFF

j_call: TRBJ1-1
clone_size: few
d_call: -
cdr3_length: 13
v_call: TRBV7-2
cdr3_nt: TGTGCCAGCAGCCAGGACCGGGACAAGGTAGCTTTCTTT
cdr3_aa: CASSQDRDKVAFF

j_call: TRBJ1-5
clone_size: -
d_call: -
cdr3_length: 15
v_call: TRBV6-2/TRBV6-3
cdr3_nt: TGTGCCACCTTAAGGGGTGATGTCGGCAATCAGCCCCAGCATTTT
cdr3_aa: CATLRGDVGNQPQHF

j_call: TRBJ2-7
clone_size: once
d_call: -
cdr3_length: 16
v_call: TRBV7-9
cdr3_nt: TGTGCCAGCAGCTCGCTTACAGGGACGGATTACAATGAGCAGTACTTC
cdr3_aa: CASSSLTGTDYNEQYF

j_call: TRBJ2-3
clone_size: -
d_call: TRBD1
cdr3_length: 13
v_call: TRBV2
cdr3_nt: TGTGCCAGCATGGGACAGGGTCCAGATACGCAGTATTTT
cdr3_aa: CASMGQGPDTQYF

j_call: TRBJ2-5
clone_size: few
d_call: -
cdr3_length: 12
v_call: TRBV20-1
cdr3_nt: TGCAGTGCTAGAGTTCCCTCGGGTGAGCAGTACTTC
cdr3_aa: CSARVPSGEQYF

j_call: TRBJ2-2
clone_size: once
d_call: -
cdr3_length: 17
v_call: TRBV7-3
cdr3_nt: TGTGCCAGCAGCGTAACGGGCGGCCAGGGAAACACCGGGGAGCTGTTTTTT
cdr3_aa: CASSVTGGQGNTGELFF

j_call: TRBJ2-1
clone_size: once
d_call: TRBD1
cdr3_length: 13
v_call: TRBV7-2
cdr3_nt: TGTGCCGGCAGCCTAGACAGGGGTTTAGAGCAGTTCTTC
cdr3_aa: CAGSLDRGLEQFF

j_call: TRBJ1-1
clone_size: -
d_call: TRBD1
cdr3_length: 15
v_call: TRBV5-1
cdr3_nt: TGCGCCAGCAGCTTGGATGAGGGGGCGGTCACTGAAGCTTTCTTT
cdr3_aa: CASSLDEGAVTEAFF

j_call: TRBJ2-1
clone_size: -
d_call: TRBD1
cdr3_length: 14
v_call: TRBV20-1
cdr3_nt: TGCAGTGCGCCCGGGACAGGGAACTACAATGAGCAGTTCTTC
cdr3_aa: CSAPGTGNYNEQFF

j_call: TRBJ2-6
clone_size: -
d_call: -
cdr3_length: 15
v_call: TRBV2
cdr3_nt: TGTGCCAGCAGTGATGACTACTCTGGGGCCAACGTCCTGACTTTC
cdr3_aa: CASSDDYSGANVLTF

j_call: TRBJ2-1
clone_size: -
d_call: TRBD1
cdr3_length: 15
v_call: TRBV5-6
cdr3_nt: TGTGCCAGCAGCTTGGGGGACAGAAAGTACAATGAGCAGTTCTTC
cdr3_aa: CASSLGDRKYNEQFF

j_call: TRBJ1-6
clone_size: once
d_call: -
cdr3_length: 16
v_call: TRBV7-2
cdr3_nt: TGTGCCAGCAGCTTACTCGCTGACAGGCGAAATTCACCCCTCCACTTT
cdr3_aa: CASSLLADRRNSPLHF

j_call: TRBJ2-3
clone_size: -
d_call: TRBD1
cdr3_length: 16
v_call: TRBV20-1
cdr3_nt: TGCAGGGCGAATTATCCCGGGACAGGGGAGGAAGATACGCAGTATTTT
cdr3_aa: CRANYPGTGEEDTQYF

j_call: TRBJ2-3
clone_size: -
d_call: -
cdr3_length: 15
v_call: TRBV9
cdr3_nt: TGTGCCAGCAGCGTAGGTGGACTACGCACAGATACGCAGTATTTT
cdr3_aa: CASSVGGLRTDTQYF

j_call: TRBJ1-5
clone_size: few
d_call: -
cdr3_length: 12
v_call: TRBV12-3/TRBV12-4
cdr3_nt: TGTGCCAGCAGTTCCATGGGTCAGCCCCAGCATTTT
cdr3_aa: CASSSMGQPQHF